Many counts were recorded for the clone carrying this T cell receptor (beta chain). The data were taken from a study of regulatory T cells in long-lasting Graves disease. Arm-PCR of CDR3 regions and iRepertoire HTBI primers were the basis on which TCR beta libraries were built. TCRdb passed the multiplex PCR reads through MiXCR, listing each CDR3 protein once. The sample comprises approximately 230,000 distinct CDR3 sequences, 15% to 20% of which are singletons, and around 20% rests with the top ten. This CDR3 is built from 13 residues. Per germline, CDR1 MDHEN and CDR2 SYDVKM. V lost 5 bases and J lost 4, with 10 bases in between. Time point indicated: newly diagnosed GD, antithyroid drugs for less than 3 months. From RNA extracted from PBMCs, the TCR library was made.

This chain connects TRBV28 to TRBJ2-3; unclear D gene. This TCR came from a female donor with Graves disease. The sequencing used peripheral blood mononuclear cells (PBMCs), collected at new diagnosis, from a patient treated with antithyroid drugs. The CDR3 here is CASSTLPSDTQYF. The CDR3 nucleotides read TGTGCCAGCAGTACTCTTCCGTCAGATACGCAGTATTTT.